A single sample gave rise to the 27 T cell receptor beta chains below, sequenced in a study of shared clonotypes between healthy human individuals. Measured with immunoSEQ multiplex PCR; TCRdb has only the in-frame clones, and not every one. Of some 2,100,000 clones listed, under 97% are singletons. The sample taken for sequencing was naive CD4+ T cells sorted from blood. Subset here: CD45RA+ positively selected. Receptor source: a young man in good health.

The chain joins TRBV5-4 to TRBJ2-7, with 8 bases that match TRBD1. Trimming cost V 1 base and J 6 bases; bases outside gene matches: 9. CDR1 is SGHNT, CDR2 YYREEE, per germline (reference sequence). The CDR3 loop spans 15 amino acids. The CDR3 loop is CASSLSGTGSSEQYF. For the CDR3, the DNA is TGTGCCAGCAGCTTGTCCGGGACAGGCTCTTCCGAGCAGTACTTC.

The V call is TRBV6-5, the J call TRBJ2-5; D might be TRBD1 or TRBD2, each matching 6 bases. Trimming left V 2 bases short and J 4 bases short, with 11 bases between. Germline V gene lookup returns CDR1 MNHEY and CDR2 SVGAGI. The CDR3 totals 14 residues. CDR3 nucleotides: TGTGCCAGCAGTTACGTGGGGGGCCGAGAGACCCAGTACTTC. Translating it yields CASSYVGGRETQYF.

The chain couples TRBV6-1 to TRBJ2-7; D gene unclear. Germline loops: CDR1 MNHNS, CDR2 SASEGT. V lost 4 bases and J lost 1, with 11 bases in between. The CDR3 runs to 14 residues. The CDR3 is CASSASVRSYEQYF. As DNA, the CDR3 is TGTGCCAGCAGTGCGTCAGTTAGGTCCTACGAGCAGTACTTC.

This clone was picked up one time. The V and J genes are TRBV7-9 and TRBJ1-1; D gene uncertain. Germline CDR1 SEHNR, CDR2 FQNEAQ (reference sequence). The CDR3 sequence is 13 residues long. V was trimmed by 0 bases and J by 6 bases, leaving 8 bases between them. The CDR3 loop reads CASSLAAESEAFF. The CDR3 DNA reads TGTGCCAGCAGCTTAGCGGCGGAATCTGAAGCTTTCTTT.

The chain employs TRBV5-5 and TRBJ2-7; 11 nucleotides align to TRBD2. This CDR3 has 15 amino acids. J lost 2 bases, V lost 5 bases, and 6 bases had no gene match. Germline CDR1 is SGHKS and CDR2 is YYEKEE (reference sequence). The CDR3 DNA reads as TGTGCCAGCAGGCTAGCGGGAGGCACTACCTACGAGCAGTACTTC. Encoded protein: CASRLAGGTTYEQYF.

V is TRBV10-3 and J is TRBJ1-1; 7 bases map to TRBD1. Germline V gives CDR1 ENHRY, CDR2 SYGVKD. The CDR3 contains 14 residues. V gave up 2 bases and J gave up 6 bases; unmatched junction bases: 6. The CDR3 DNA sequence: TGTGCCATCAGTGAGCGACAGGGCAGGGCTGAAGCTTTCTTT. Residues: CAISERQGRAEAFF.

In the case of this clone: The same CDR3 arises from other DNA sequences in this sample as well. This chain joins TRBV28 and TRBJ2-3; D unclear. The CDR3 extends over 12 amino acids. V was trimmed by 5 bases and J by 3 bases, leaving 6 bases between them. The germline V gene encodes CDR1 MDHEN and CDR2 SYDVKM. The CDR3 here is CASSTGTDTQYF. For the CDR3, the DNA is TGTGCCAGCAGTACCGGGACAGATACGCAGTATTTT.

The V and J genes are TRBV5-6 and TRBJ1-1; D is possibly TRBD1 (5 bases). Germline V gives CDR1 SGHDT, CDR2 YYEEEE. The V end lost 4 bases, the J end lost 2 bases, and 12 bases lay between the germline ends. The CDR3 sequence is 14 residues long. CDR3 amino acids: CASSGDLGNTEAFF. The CDR3 DNA reads as TGTGCCAGCAGCGGGGACCTTGGTAACACTGAAGCTTTCTTT. Using reference TRBV5-6 and TRBJ1-1 for the parts outside the CDR3, the full variable domain is DAGVTQSPTHLIKTRGQQVTLRCSPKSGHDTVSWYQQALGQGPQFIFQYYEEEERQRGNFPDRFSGHQFPNYSSELNVNALLLGDSALYLCASSGDLGNTEAFFGQGTRLTVV.

The sample holds one count of this clone. The chain is built from TRBV19 and TRBJ2-2; D possibly matches TRBD1 or TRBD2 (6 bases each). The germline V gene encodes CDR1 LNHDA and CDR2 SQIVND (reference sequence). CDR3 length: 14 residues. Trimming took off 7 bases at V and 1 base at J, with 10 bases between the two ends. The CDR3 nucleotides read TGTGCCAGTATCGCGGGACAGAACACCGGGGAGCTGTTTTTT. It encodes CASIAGQNTGELFF.

This chain joins TRBV18 and TRBJ2-2, with D perhaps TRBD1 (6 bases). Per the germline V gene, CDR1 is KGHSH and CDR2 is LQKENI. CDR3 length: 15 residues. The germline V and J ends were trimmed by 3 bases and 4 bases, with 12 bases remaining between them. CDR3 sequence (DNA): TGTGCCAGCTCACCGGTGGACAGTCTCACCGGGGAGCTGTTTTTT. It specifies CASSPVDSLTGELFF.

V usage is TRBV6-6 and J usage is TRBJ2-1, with 13 bases identical to TRBD2. The germline V gene encodes CDR1 MNHNY and CDR2 SVGAGI (reference sequence). V lost 5 bases and J lost 1; bases outside the gene matches: 2. The CDR3 consists of 16 residues. The CDR3 region has the DNA TGTGCCAGCAGTGTGGGACTAGCGGGATCCTACAATGAGCAGTTCTTC. This encodes CASSVGLAGSYNEQFF.

The CDR3 DNA reads TGCGCCAGCAGCTCAGAAGCGGGAGAGGTCGGTGAGCAGTTCTTC. Encoded protein: CASSSEAGEVGEQFF. The J gene is TRBJ2-1, the V gene TRBV4-3; 8 bases match TRBD2. V shed 5 bases and J 9 bases; nucleotides not matched to a gene: 12. This CDR3 has 15 residues. Germline values: CDR1 LGHNA, CDR2 YSLEER.

This sequence joins TRBV9 and TRBJ1-4, with 9 bases lining up with TRBD1. Germline values: CDR1 SGDLS, CDR2 YYNGEE. V was pared by 3 bases and J by 7 bases, with 7 bases of the junction left unmatched. The CDR3 runs 15 residues. CDR3 protein: CASSGTGGAGEKLFF. The CDR3 region has the DNA TGTGCCAGCAGCGGTACAGGGGGCGCCGGTGAAAAACTGTTTTTT.

This chain joins TRBV6-5 and TRBJ1-3; TRBD1 might be the D (5 bases). The V end lost 6 bases, the J end lost 4 bases, and 10 bases lay between the germline ends. CDR3 size: 13 residues. CDR1 MNHEY and CDR2 SVGAGI come from the germline V gene. CDR3 in DNA: TGTGCCAGCAGACTGGGGGGGGGAAACACCATATATTTT. Its translation: CASRLGGGNTIYF.

The gene calls are TRBV6-1 and TRBJ2-2, with 7 bases identical to TRBD1. The junction had 2 bases not matched to a gene; V was cut back by 6 bases and J by 1 base. Germline CDR1 and CDR2: MNHNS and SASEGT. The CDR3 extends over 14 amino acids. CDR3 bases: TGTGCCAGCAGACCAGGGGGGAACACCGGGGAGCTGTTTTTT. It yields the protein CASRPGGNTGELFF.

The rearrangement uses TRBV4-1 and TRBJ1-2, with no clear D. The length of the CDR3 is 13 residues. Germline V CDR1 and CDR2: MGHRA, YSYEKL. V lost 4 bases and J 8 bases, leaving 14 bases between the germline ends. This CDR3 reads CASSRTTLGGYTF. CDR3 bases: TGCGCCAGCAGCCGCACAACCCTGGGGGGCTACACCTTC.

V usage is TRBV4-1 and J usage is TRBJ2-5; no reliable D call. Trimming removed 4 bases from V and 5 bases from J, with 11 bases in between. The CDR3 is made up of 13 amino acids. Germline loops: CDR1 MGHRA, CDR2 YSYEKL. This CDR3 is CASSLRYSETQYF. The CDR3 nucleotides read TGCGCCAGCAGCCTTCGGTATAGCGAGACCCAGTACTTC.

The gene calls are TRBV30 and TRBJ1-2; a weak D match, TRBD1 (5 bases). The CDR3 extends over 9 amino acids. With 8 bases removed from V and 8 bases from J, the gap between germline ends came to 9 bases. Germline V CDR1 and CDR2: GTSNPN, SVGIG (reference sequence). The DNA of the CDR3 is TGTGCCGGGGGTTCGGGCTACACCTTC. It is translated as CAGGSGYTF.

Remarks on this clone: This specimen includes other DNA sequences encoding the same CDR3. The V call is TRBV2, the J call TRBJ1-5; D gene ambiguous. The CDR3 is 15 residues long. V lost 4 bases, J lost 0 bases, and 10 bases lay in between. Germline CDR1 reads SNHLY; CDR2 reads FYNNEI. CDR3 loop: CASSGEGDSNQPQHF. The CDR3 DNA reads as TGTGCCAGCAGTGGGGAGGGAGATAGCAATCAGCCCCAGCATTTT.

This chain connects TRBV5-1 to TRBJ2-5, with 8 bases fitting TRBD2. Germline CDR1 and CDR2: SGHRS and YFSETQ. V lost 4 bases and J lost 2; bases outside the gene matches: 7. This CDR3 region has 15 residues. DNA of the CDR3: TGCGCCAGCAGCATACAGGGCGGGGGGCAAGAGACCCAGTACTTC. It translates to CASSIQGGGQETQYF.

Points on this clone: The identical CDR3 is also encoded by other nucleotide sequences in the sample. The chain joins TRBV18 to TRBJ1-5; 10 bases are shared with TRBD1. The germline V gene encodes CDR1 KGHSH and CDR2 LQKENI. Trimming removed 3 bases from V and 4 bases from J; junction bases left unmatched: 3. This CDR3 spans 15 amino acids. CDR3 sequence: CASSPGTGVNQPQHF. The CDR3 DNA is TGTGCCAGCTCACCTGGGACAGGGGTAAATCAGCCCCAGCATTTT.

This chain connects TRBV6-5 to TRBJ2-7, with TRBD1 matching 9 bases. CDR3 length: 16 amino acids. Germline trimming cut 2 bases from V and 6 bases from J; bases unmatched to any gene: 11. In germline, CDR1 is MNHEY, CDR2 SVGAGI. CDR3 residues: CASSYGIGTGFPEQYF. CDR3 nucleotide sequence: TGTGCCAGCAGTTACGGGATCGGGACAGGGTTCCCCGAGCAGTACTTC.

The V gene is TRBV30, the J gene TRBJ1-1; 10 bases line up with TRBD1. Germline-derived CDR1 and CDR2 are GTSNPN and SVGIG (reference sequence). This CDR3 is built from 13 residues. V was pared by 7 bases and J by 6 bases, with 8 bases of the junction left unmatched. The chain's CDR3 is CASRTGGISEAFF. DNA of the CDR3: TGTGCCTCGAGGACAGGGGGTATATCTGAAGCTTTCTTT.

The rearrangement links TRBV2 to TRBJ1-4; D possibly corresponds to TRBD1 (6 bases). Germline values: CDR1 SNHLY, CDR2 FYNNEI. The CDR3 is 18 residues long. Trimming stripped 6 bases from V and 0 bases from J, with 20 bases between. CDR3 in DNA: TGTGCCAGCAGCCTAACAGGGACCCGAACCGCAACTAATGAAAAACTGTTTTTT. This codes for CASSLTGTRTATNEKLFF.

This sequence joins TRBV4-1 and TRBJ2-5, with D uncertain. Between the trimmed V and J ends, which lost 2 bases and 4 bases, there was a span of 20 bases. Germline V gives CDR1 MGHRA, CDR2 YSYEKL. This CDR3 region has 17 residues. The CDR3 reads CASSQTVTGRRRETQYF. In DNA form, the CDR3 reads TGCGCCAGCAGCCAAACGGTGACGGGTCGTCGGCGAGAGACCCAGTACTTC.

The J gene is TRBJ2-2, the V gene TRBV30, with TRBD2 identical over 8 bases. CDR3 length equals 15 residues. The V gene's germline CDR1 is GTSNPN and CDR2 SVGIG (reference sequence). Trimming took 1 base from V and 6 from J; bases not matched to a gene: 7. The DNA of the CDR3 is TGTGCCTGGAGTGAGACGGGAGGGCCCCCCGGGGAGCTGTTTTTT. Translating gives CAWSETGGPPGELFF.

This chain links TRBV7-2 with TRBJ2-1, with TRBD2 matching 7 bases. The CDR3 contains 16 residues. V was clipped by 0 bases and J by 7 bases; unmatched bases: 9. The germline gives CDR1 SGHTA, CDR2 FQGNSA. In nucleotides, the CDR3 is TGTGCCAGCAGCTTAGCGCGAAGCGGGGTAGGAAATGAGCAGTTCTTC. Translating it yields CASSLARSGVGNEQFF.